The entry below describes one TCR beta chain. The germline V gene encodes CDR1 KGHDR and CDR2 SFDVKD. The CDR3 consists of 14 residues. V dropped 2 bases and J dropped 6; count of bases not matched to a gene: 6. This record comes from a study of blood T cell repertoires in COVID-19. Study processing details: The assay estimated nucleated cells by amplifying reference gene primers. Here immunoSEQ multiplex PCR was the method, and the copy in TCRdb shows in-frame clones only, minus some. V and J calls and clone size come straight from that table; D and trimming were deduced from the DNA. The sample contains some 350,000 clones, more than 70% of which appear only once.

The V gene is TRBV24-1, the J gene TRBJ2-7; 7 bases fit TRBD1. Material for sequencing was peripheral blood. This clonotype was sampled from a woman in her seventies with COVID-19, enrolled during active disease. CDR3 sequence: CATSDSLTGVEQYF. The CDR3 nucleotides are TGTGCCACCAGTGATTCCCTTACAGGGGTCGAGCAGTACTTC.